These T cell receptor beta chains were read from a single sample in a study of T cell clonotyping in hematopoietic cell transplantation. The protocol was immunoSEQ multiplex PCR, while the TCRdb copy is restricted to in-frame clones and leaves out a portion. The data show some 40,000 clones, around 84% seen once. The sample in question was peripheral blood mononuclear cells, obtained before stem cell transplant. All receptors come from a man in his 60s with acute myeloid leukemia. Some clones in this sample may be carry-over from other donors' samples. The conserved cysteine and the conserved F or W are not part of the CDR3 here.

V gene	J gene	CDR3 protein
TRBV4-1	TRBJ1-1	ASSQDPQGEAF
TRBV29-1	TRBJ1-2	SVEDQDRVGYT
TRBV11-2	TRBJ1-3	ASSLPRGQRGNTIY
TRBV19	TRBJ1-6	ASSIAHLGTYNSPLH
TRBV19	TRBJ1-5	ASRRLGVQPQH
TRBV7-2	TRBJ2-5	ASSLGGAVETQY
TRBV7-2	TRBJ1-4	ASSLTTDKLF
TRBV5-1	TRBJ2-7	ASSLDGTGVYEQY
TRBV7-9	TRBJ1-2	ASSLETGRGYT
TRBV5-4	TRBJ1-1	ASSSISQEAF
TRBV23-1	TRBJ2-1	ASSQSRHWAGNEQF
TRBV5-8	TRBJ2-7	ASSTGRDGHYEQY
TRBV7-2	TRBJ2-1	ASSSPGRNEQF
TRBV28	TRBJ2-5	ASSLRVRETQY
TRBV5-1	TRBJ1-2	ASSLEGTGVYGYT
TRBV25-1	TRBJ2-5	ASSEPNQETQY
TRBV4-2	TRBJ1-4	ASSQPGAEKLF
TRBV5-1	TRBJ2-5	ASSLDGRGKETQY
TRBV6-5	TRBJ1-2	ASSYTAGTGDGYT
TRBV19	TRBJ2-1	ASSISWTENEQF
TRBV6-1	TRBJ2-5	ASRGQGAGRETQY
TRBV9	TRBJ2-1	ASSDSGGALNEQF
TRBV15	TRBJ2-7	ATSRDRKRQGIYEQY
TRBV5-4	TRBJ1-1	ASSRPQVNTEAF
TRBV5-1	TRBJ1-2	ASSDLGVGYT
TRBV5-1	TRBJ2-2	ASSPGLTGELF
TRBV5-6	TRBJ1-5	ASSAGTGASNQPQH
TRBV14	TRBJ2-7	ASSQLQGFEQY
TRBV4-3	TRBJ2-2	ASSQEVVLNTGELF
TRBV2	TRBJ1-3	ASSVTDPSGNTIY
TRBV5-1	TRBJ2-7	ASSPEPGQSSGQY
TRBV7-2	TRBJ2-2	ASSLGTGTGELF
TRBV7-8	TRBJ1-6	ASSLGQLNSPLH
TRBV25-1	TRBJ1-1	ASIQGGGTEAF
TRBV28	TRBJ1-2	ASSRAIQDRYGYT
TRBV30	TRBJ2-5	AWSVQTVATETQY
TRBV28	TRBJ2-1	ASVSRRRGGPQGEQF
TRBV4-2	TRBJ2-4	ASSQEGARQGALSKNIQY
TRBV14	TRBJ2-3	ASSLLRTRTSTDTQY